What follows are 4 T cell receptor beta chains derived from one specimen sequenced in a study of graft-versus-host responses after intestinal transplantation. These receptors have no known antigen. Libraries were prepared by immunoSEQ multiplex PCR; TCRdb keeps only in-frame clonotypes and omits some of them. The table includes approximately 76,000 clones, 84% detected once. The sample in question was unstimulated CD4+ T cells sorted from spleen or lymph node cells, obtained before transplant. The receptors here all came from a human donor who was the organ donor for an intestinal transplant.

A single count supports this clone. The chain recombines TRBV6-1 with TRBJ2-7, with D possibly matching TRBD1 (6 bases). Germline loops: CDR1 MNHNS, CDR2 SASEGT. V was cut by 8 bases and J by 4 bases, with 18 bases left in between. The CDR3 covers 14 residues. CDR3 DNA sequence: TGTGCCAGCGGGCGACAGGTTGGGGCATACGAGCAGTACGTC. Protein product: CASGRQVGAYEQYV.

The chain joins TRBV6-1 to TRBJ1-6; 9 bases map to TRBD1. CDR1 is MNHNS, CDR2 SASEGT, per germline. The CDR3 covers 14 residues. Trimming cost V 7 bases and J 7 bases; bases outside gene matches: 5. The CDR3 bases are TGTGCCAGCACCGGACAGGGGTGGAATTCACCCCTCCACTTT. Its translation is CASTGQGWNSPLHF.

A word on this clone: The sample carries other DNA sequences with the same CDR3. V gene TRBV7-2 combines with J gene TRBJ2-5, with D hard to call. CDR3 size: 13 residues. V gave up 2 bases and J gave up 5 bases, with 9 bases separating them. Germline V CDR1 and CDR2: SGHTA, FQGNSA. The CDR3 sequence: CASSLHRVETQYF. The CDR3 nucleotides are TGTGCCAGCAGCTTACACCGGGTGGAGACCCAGTACTTC.

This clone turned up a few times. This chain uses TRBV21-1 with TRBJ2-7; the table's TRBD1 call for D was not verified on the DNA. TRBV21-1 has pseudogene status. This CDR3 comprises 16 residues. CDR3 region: CASSNGTGTPSYEQYV. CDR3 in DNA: TGTGCCAGCAGCAATGGGACAGGGACCCCCTCCTACGAGCAGTACGTC.